Listed here is a single T cell receptor beta chain. The antigen is undetermined. This sample is part of a study of T cell responses to AZD1222 COVID-19 vaccine. The table came from immunoSEQ multiplex PCR; TCRdb's copy has only in-frame clones and leaves some out. Of roughly 170,000 clones in the sample, 88% are singletons; the top ten hold 0.49%. Study-wide results and limits: Scientists sampled the repertoires only once the peak T cell response had passed. The CD4 TCRs associated with vaccination extended across spike and predominated at 160-218 and 743-854.

The starting material was peripheral blood, obtained on day 0 of AZD1222 vaccination. The sequence derives from an adult in good health.

The CDR3 DNA is TGTGCCAGCAGTCTTAAACCAGGGAGGTATGGCTACACCTTC. Translation gives CASSLKPGRYGYTF. The V gene is TRBV28, the J gene TRBJ1-2; a possible D gene is TRBD1 (5 bases). Germline V lookup: CDR1 MDHEN, CDR2 SYDVKM. V was pared by 5 bases and J by 5 bases, with 15 bases between. This CDR3 has 14 residues.